A single sample gave rise to the 6 T cell receptor beta chains below, sequenced in a study of blood T cell repertoires in COVID-19. TCRdb's copy holds only in-frame clones and misses some; the assay was immunoSEQ multiplex PCR. The data show 300,000 to 350,000 clones, approximately 88% seen once. The sample taken for sequencing was peripheral blood. Receptors were obtained from a man aged 30 to 45 with COVID-19, enrolled during active disease.

This chain links TRBV6-6 with TRBJ1-3; D unclear. The V end lost 2 bases, the J end lost 1 base, and 12 bases lay between the germline ends. CDR3 length equals 16 residues. Germline assignment: CDR1 MNHNY and CDR2 SVGAGI (reference sequence). CDR3 in amino acids: CASSYNAGASGNTIYF. The DNA of the CDR3 is TGTGCCAGCAGTTACAACGCGGGCGCGTCTGGAAACACCATATATTTT.

The rearrangement links TRBV7-2 to TRBJ1-2; D not certain. This CDR3 contains 14 residues. The V gene's germline CDR1 is SGHTA and CDR2 FQGNSA. V lost 5 bases to trimming and J lost 4 bases, with 14 bases between them. CDR3 sequence (DNA): TGTGCCAGCAGCGCCTCCCGGGGAAGCTATGGCTACACCTTC. Residues: CASSASRGSYGYTF.

The chain recombines TRBV24-1 with TRBJ2-1; D might be TRBD1 (6 bases). The CDR3 contains 16 residues. The germline V and J ends were trimmed by 2 bases and 8 bases, with 18 bases remaining between them. Germline V lookup: CDR1 KGHDR, CDR2 SFDVKD. The CDR3 DNA sequence: TGTGCCACCAGTGATTCCCCCTTACAGGGTCGGGATGAGCAGTTCTTC. This translates into CATSDSPLQGRDEQFF.

The chain couples TRBV7-3 to TRBJ1-2; D gene unclear. This CDR3 contains 15 residues. Between the trimmed V and J ends, which lost 0 bases and 8 bases, there was a span of 16 bases. Germline loops: CDR1 SGHTA, CDR2 FQGTGA. The CDR3 is CASSLTVAGDSGYTF. In DNA, the CDR3 is TGTGCCAGCAGCTTAACAGTGGCCGGGGATTCGGGCTACACCTTC.

This chain links TRBV18 with TRBJ1-5; 7 bases align to TRBD1. With V trimmed by 3 bases and J by 10 bases, 12 bases remained unmatched. The CDR3 length is 15 residues. Germline-derived CDR1 and CDR2 are KGHSH and LQKENI. The DNA for the CDR3 is TGTGCCAGCTCACCTGGGACAACAGGGGACGGACCCCAGCATTTT. Protein: CASSPGTTGDGPQHF.

V gene TRBV12-3 or TRBV12-4 combines with J gene TRBJ1-2; TRBD1 agrees at 7 bases. With V trimmed by 3 bases and J by 5 bases, 3 bases remained unmatched. The CDR3 runs 13 residues. The CDR3 DNA is TGTGCCAGCAGTTTCGAGGGGGCATATGGCTACACCTTC. Its protein is CASSFEGAYGYTF.